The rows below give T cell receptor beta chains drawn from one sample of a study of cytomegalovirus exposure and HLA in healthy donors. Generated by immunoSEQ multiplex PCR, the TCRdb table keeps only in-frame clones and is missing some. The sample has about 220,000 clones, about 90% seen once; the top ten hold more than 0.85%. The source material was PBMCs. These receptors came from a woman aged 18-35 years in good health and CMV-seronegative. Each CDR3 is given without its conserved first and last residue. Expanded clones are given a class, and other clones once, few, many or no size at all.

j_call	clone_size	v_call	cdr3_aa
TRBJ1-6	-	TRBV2	ASSRQLNSPLH
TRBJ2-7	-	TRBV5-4	ASSFRDEQY
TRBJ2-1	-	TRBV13	ASSLYSGRGVDEQF
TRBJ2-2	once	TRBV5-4	ASTFAGPGELF
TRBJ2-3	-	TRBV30	AWSPRLDTQY
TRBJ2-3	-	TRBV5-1	ASSLGQGVDTQY
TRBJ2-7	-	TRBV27	ASSLSGSGFHTYEQY
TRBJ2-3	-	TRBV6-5	ASSSRATDTQY
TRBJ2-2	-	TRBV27	ASSPGGELF
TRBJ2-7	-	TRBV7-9	ASSFRLDSYEQY
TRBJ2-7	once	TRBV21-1	ASSRDTLMAYEQY
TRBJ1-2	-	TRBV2	ASSDSGGANYGYT
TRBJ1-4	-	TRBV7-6	ASSLAREGLEVI
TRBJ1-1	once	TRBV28	ASTGRGGQLEAF
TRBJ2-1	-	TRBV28	ASSWPQGRNEQF
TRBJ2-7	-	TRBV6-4	ASSDSPPPTPCCVHVYEQY
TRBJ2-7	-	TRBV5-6	ASSSFPGQGPFYEQY
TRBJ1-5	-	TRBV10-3	AISDNLGQKSNQPQH
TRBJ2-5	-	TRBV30	AWSGDTRESQY
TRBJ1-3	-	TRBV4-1	ASSPAGSSGNTIY
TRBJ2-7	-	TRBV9	ASSVDPLPEPFYEQY
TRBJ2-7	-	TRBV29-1	SVGGAGSSYEQY
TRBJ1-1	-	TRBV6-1	ASSGDRLNTEAF
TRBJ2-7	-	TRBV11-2	ASNWDSYEQY
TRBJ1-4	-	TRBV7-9	ASSPDRGRNEKLF
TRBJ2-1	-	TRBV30	AWSGGLAGEYNEQF
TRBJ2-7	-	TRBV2	ASSEARESEQY
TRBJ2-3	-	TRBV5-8	ASSGGGWGTDTQY
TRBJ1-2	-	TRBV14	ASSQDMWSGYT
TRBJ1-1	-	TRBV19	ASSIVPGLPEAF
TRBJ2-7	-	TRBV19	ASSMVATSDYEQY
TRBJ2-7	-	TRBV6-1	ATSLPGLADYEQY
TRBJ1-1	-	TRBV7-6	ASSPQSGDRTEAF
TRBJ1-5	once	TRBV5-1	ASSLGQFSNQPQH
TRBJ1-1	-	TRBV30	AWRIAGDTEAF
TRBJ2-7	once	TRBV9	ASTPADSSYEQY